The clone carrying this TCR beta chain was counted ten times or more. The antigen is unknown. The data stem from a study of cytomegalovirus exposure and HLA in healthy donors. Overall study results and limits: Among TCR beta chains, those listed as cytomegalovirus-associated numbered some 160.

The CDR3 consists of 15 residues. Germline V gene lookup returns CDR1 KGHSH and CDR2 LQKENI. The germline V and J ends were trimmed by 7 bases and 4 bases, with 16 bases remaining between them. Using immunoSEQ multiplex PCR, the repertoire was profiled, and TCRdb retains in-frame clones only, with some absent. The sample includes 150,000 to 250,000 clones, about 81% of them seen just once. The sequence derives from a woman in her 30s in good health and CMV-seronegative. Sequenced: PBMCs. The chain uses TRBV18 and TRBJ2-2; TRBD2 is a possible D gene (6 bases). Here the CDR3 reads CASFPETRATGELFF. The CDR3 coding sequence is TGTGCCAGCTTTCCGGAGACTAGGGCCACCGGGGAGCTGTTTTTT. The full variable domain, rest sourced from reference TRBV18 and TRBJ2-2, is NAGVMQNPRHLVRRRGQEARLRCSPMKGHSHVYWYRQLPEEGLKFMVYLQKENIIDESGMPKERFSAEFPKEGPSILRIQQVVRGDSAAYFCASFPETRATGELFFGEGSRLTVL.